This passage covers 2 T cell receptor beta chains from one sample sequenced in a study of T cell repertoires in cytomegalovirus infection. TCRdb reprocessed the reads with MiXCR, giving one entry per CDR3 protein. The data hold around 900,000 distinct CDR3 sequences, with about 33% observed a single time. No antigen is known for these receptors. The sequenced sample was cultured CD8+ T cells from PBMCs, obtained from culture after CMV antigen stimulation. The receptors derive from a human donor in good health (CMV status not recorded). Some clones in this sample may be carry-over from other donors' samples.

This clonotype was counted at least ten times. The V gene is TRBV7-6, the J gene TRBJ2-3; D perhaps matches TRBD1 (5 bases). V was clipped by 4 bases and J by 0 bases, with 11 bases between them. The CDR3 runs 15 residues. CDR1 and CDR2 from the germline V gene are SGHVS and FNYEAQ. The CDR3 region is CASSSRQPSTDTQYF. The CDR3 bases are TGTGCCAGCAGCTCCCGACAGCCCAGCACAGATACGCAGTATTTT.

This clonotype has just a few counts. J is TRBJ2-5 and V is TRBV28, with D maybe TRBD1 (7 bases). The CDR3 contains 15 residues. The V end was cut by 7 bases, the J end by 5 bases, with 20 bases between. Germline CDR1 MDHEN, CDR2 SYDVKM. The CDR3 here is CASILRDSQGETQYF. The CDR3 bases are TGTGCCAGCATCTTGCGGGATTCACAGGGGGAGACCCAGTACTTC.